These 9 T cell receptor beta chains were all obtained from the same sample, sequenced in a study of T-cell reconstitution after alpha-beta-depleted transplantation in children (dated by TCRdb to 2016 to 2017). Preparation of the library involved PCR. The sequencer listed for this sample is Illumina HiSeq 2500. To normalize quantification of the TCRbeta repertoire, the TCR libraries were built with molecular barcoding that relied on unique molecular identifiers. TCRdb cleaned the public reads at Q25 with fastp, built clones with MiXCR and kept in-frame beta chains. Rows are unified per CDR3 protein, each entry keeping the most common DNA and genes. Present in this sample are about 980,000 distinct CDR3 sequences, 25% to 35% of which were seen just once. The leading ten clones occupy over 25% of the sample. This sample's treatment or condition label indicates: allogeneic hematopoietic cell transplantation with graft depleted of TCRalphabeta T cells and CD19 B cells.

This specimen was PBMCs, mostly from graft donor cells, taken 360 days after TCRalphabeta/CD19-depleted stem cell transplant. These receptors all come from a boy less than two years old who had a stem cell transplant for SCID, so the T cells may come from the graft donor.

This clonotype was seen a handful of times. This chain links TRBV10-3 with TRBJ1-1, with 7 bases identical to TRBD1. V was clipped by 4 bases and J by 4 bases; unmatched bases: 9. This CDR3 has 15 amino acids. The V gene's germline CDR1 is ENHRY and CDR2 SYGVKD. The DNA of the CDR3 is TGTGCCATCAGTGGCTGGACAGGAGGTATCACTGAAGCTTTCTTT. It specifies CAISGWTGGITEAFF.

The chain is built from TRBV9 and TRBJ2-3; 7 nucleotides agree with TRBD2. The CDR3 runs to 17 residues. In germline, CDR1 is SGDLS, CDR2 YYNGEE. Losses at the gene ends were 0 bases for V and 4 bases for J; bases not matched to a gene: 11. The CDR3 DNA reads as TGTGCCAGCAGCGTAGGAACATCCAGCGGGGCCGCAGATACGCAGTATTTT. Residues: CASSVGTSSGAADTQYF. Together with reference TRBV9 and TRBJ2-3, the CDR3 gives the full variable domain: DSGVTQTPKHLITATGQRVTLRCSPRSGDLSVYWYQQSLDQGLQFLIQYYNGEERAKGNILERFSAQQFPDLHSELNLSSLELGDSALYFCASSVGTSSGAADTQYFGPGTRLTVL.

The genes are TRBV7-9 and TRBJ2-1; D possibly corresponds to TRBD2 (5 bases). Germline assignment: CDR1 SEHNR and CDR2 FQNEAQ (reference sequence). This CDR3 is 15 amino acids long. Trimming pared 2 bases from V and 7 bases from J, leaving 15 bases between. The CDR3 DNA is TGTGCCAGCAGCTTAATGGTTGAGGGCGCGAATGAGCAGTTCTTC. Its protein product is CASSLMVEGANEQFF.

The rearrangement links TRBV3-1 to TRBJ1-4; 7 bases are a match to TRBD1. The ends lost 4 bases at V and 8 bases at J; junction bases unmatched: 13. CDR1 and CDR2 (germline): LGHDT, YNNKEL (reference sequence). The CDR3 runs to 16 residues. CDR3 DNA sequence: TGTGCCAGCAGCCGCCGGGACAGCCCTTTAGAGGAAAAACTGTTTTTT. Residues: CASSRRDSPLEEKLFF.

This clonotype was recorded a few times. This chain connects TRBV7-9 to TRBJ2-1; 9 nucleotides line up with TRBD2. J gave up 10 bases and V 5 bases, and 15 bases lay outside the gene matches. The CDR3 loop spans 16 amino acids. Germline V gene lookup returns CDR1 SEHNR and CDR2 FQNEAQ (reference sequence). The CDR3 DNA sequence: TGTGCCAGCAGCCCCAGCGGGGGGCTTTATCGTGGGGAGCAGTTCTTC. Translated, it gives CASSPSGGLYRGEQFF.

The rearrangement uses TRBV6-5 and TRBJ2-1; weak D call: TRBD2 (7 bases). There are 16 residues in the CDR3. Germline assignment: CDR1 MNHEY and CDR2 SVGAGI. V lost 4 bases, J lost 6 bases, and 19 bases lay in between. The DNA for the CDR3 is TGTGCCAGCAGTTCTCCCCGACTAGGGGGGGTCAATGAGCAGTTCTTC. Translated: CASSSPRLGGVNEQFF.

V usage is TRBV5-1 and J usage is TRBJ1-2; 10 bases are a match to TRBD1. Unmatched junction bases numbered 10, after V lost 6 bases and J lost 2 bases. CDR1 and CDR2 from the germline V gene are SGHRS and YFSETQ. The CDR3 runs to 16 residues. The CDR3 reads CASTSDRGKGNYGYTF. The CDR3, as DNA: TGCGCCAGCACCTCGGACAGGGGGAAGGGGAACTATGGCTACACCTTC.

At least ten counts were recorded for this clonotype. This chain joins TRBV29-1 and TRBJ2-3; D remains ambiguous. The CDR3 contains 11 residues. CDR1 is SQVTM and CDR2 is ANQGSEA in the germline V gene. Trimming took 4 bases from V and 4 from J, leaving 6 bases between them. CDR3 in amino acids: CSVASADTQYF. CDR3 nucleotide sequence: TGCAGCGTTGCCTCGGCAGATACGCAGTATTTT.

CDR3: CASILTGFGYQETQYF. CDR3 in DNA: TGTGCCAGCATCCTGACAGGGTTTGGGTACCAAGAGACCCAGTACTTC. The V gene is TRBV5-6, the J gene TRBJ2-5, with 7 positions matching TRBD1. Germline V gives CDR1 SGHDT, CDR2 YYEEEE. This CDR3 region has 16 residues. Germline trimming cut 6 bases from V and 0 bases from J; bases unmatched to any gene: 11.